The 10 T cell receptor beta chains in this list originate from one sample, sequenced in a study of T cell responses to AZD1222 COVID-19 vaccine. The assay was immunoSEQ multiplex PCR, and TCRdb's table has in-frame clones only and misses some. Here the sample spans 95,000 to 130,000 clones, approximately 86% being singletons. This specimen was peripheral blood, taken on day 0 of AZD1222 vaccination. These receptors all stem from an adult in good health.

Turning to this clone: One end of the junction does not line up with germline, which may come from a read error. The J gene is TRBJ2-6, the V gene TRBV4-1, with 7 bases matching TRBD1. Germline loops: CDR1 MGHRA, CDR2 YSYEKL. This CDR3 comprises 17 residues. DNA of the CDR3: TGCGCCAGCAGCGAAGACAGGGTGGTTGCCGGGGCCAACGTCCTGACTTTC. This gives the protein CASSEDRVVAGANVLTF.

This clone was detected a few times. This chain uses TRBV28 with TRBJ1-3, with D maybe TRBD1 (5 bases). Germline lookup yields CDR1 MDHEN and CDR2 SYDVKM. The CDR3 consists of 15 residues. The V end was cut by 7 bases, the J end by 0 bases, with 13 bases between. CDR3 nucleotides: TGTGCCAGCAATGCAGGGACTTACTCTGGAAACACCATATATTTT. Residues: CASNAGTYSGNTIYF. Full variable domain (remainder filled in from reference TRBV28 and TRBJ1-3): DVKVTQSSRYLVKRTGEKVFLECVQDMDHENMFWYRQDPGLGLRLIYFSYDVKMKEKGDIPEGYSVSREKKERFSLILESASTNQTSMYLCASNAGTYSGNTIYFGEGSWLTVV.

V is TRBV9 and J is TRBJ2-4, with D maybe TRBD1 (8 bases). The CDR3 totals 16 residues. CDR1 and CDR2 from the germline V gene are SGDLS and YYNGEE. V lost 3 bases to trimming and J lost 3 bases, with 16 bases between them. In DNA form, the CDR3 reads TGTGCCAGCAGCGCAGACAGGGGCGGGGGCAAAAACATTCAGTACTTC. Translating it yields CASSADRGGGKNIQYF. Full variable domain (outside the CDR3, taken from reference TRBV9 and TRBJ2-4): DSGVTQTPKHLITATGQRVTLRCSPRSGDLSVYWYQQSLDQGLQFLIQYYNGEERAKGNILERFSAQQFPDLHSELNLSSLELGDSALYFCASSADRGGGKNIQYFGAGTRLSVL.

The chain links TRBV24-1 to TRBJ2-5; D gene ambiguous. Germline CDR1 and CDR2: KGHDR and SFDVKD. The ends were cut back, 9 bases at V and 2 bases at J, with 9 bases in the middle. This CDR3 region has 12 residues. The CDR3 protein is CATVSRQETQYF. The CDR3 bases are TGTGCCACCGTATCCAGGCAAGAGACCCAGTACTTC.

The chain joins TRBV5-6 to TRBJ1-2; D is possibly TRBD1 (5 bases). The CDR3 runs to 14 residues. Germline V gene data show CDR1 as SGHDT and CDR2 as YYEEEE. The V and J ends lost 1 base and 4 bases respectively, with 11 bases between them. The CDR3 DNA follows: TGTGCCAGCAGCTTGAGATCGACAGCCTATGGCTACACCTTC. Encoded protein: CASSLRSTAYGYTF. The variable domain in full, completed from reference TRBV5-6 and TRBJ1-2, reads DAGVTQSPTHLIKTRGQQVTLRCSPKSGHDTVSWYQQALGQGPQFIFQYYEEEERQRGNFPDRFSGHQFPNYSSELNVNALLLGDSALYLCASSLRSTAYGYTFGSGTRLTVV.

The CDR3 region is CAGSKGPLGETQYF. CDR3 nucleotide sequence: TGTGCCGGGTCTAAGGGCCCATTGGGAGAGACCCAGTACTTC. This rearrangement joins TRBV2 to TRBJ2-5, with D unclear. From germline, CDR1 is SNHLY and CDR2 FYNNEI. The CDR3 runs to 14 residues. V lost 11 bases to trimming and J lost 4 bases, with 20 bases between them.

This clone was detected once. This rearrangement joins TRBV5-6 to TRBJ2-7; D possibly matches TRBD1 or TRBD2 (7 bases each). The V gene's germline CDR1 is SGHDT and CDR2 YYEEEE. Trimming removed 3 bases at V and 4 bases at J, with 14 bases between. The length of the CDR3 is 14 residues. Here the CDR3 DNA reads TGTGCCAGCAGCTGGGGGAGGGGGCCATACGAGCAGTACTTC. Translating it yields CASSWGRGPYEQYF.

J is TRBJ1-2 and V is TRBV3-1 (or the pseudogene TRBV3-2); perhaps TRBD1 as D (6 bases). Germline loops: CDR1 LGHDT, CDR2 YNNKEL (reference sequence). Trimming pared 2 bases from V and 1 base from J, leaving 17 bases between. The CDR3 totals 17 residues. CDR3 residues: CASSQPLGQKFNYGYTF. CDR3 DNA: TGTGCCAGCAGCCAACCATTAGGACAGAAGTTTAACTATGGCTACACCTTC.

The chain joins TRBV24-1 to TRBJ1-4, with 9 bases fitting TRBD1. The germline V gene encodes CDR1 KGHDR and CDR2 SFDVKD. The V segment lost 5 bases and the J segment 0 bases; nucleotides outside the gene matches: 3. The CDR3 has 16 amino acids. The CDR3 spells CATSGGQGATNEKLFF. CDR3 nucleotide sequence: TGTGCCACCAGTGGGGGACAGGGTGCAACTAATGAAAAACTGTTTTTT.

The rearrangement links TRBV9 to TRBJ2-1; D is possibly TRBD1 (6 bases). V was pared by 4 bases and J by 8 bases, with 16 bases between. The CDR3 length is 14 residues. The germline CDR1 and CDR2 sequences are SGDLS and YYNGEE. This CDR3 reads CASSPQTGSHEQFF. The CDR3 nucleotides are TGTGCCAGCAGCCCACAGACAGGATCCCATGAGCAGTTCTTC.